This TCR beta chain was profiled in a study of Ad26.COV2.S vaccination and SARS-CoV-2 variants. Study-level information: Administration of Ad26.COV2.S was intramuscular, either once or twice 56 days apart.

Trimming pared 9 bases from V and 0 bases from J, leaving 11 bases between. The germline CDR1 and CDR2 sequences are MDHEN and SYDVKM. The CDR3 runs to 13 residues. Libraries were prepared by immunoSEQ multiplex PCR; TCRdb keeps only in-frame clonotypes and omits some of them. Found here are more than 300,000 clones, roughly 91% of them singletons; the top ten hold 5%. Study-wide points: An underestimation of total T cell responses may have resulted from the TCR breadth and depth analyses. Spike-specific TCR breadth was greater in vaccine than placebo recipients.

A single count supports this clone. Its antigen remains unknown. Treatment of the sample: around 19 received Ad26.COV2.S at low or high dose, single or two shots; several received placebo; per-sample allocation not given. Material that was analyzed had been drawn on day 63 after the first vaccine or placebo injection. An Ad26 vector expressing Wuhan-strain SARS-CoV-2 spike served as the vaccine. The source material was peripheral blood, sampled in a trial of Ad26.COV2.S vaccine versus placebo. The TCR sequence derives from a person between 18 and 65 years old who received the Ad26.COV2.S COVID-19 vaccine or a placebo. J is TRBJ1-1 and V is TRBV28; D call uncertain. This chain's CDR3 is CASERNMNTEAFF. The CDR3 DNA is TGTGCCAGTGAACGGAACATGAACACTGAAGCTTTCTTT.